These 10 T cell receptor beta chains were all obtained from the same sample, sequenced in a study of T cell changes during pregnancy in multiple sclerosis. Sequencing used immunoSEQ multiplex PCR; TCRdb keeps in-frame clones, though not all of them. The table records tens of thousands of clones, around 94% of them present only once. Sample: CD4+ T cells from peripheral blood mononuclear cells, taken after pregnancy. Receptors were obtained from a female donor with multiple sclerosis, enrolled in a pregnancy study.

V gene TRBV27 combines with J gene TRBJ2-7; 10 bases are a match to TRBD2. Losses at the gene ends were 6 bases for V and 5 bases for J; bases not matched to a gene: 13. Germline lookup yields CDR1 MNHEY and CDR2 SMNVEV (reference sequence). The CDR3 is made up of 16 amino acids. CDR3 amino acids: CASRPGWLAGGDEQYF. The CDR3, as DNA: TGTGCCAGCAGGCCCGGTTGGTTAGCGGGAGGTGACGAGCAGTACTTC.

This chain joins TRBV28 and TRBJ1-4; D is possibly TRBD1 (6 bases). Trimming removed 4 bases at V and 7 bases at J, with 13 bases between. Germline V gene lookup returns CDR1 MDHEN and CDR2 SYDVKM. The CDR3 is 14 residues long. This CDR3 is CASSWQGLSEKLFF. The DNA of the CDR3 is TGTGCCAGCAGTTGGCAGGGGCTCAGTGAAAAACTGTTTTTT.

The chain links TRBV30 to TRBJ1-5, with TRBD1 identical over 7 bases. The CDR3 length is 14 residues. The germline V gene encodes CDR1 GTSNPN and CDR2 SVGIG (reference sequence). V gave up 1 base and J gave up 4 bases; unmatched junction bases: 4. Written as DNA, the CDR3 is TGTGCCTGGAGTGGGGACAGCCAGAATCAGCCCCAGCATTTT. It specifies CAWSGDSQNQPQHF. The full variable domain, rest sourced from reference TRBV30 and TRBJ1-5, is SQTIHQWPATLVQPVGSPLSLECTVEGTSNPNLYWYRQAAGRGLQLLFYSVGIGQISSEVPQNLSASRPQDRQFILSSKKLLLSDSGFYLCAWSGDSQNQPQHFGDGTRLSIL.

This clone occurred a few times. This chain links TRBV19 with TRBJ2-2, with D possibly matching TRBD1 (6 bases). The ends were cut back, 6 bases at V and 3 bases at J, with 11 bases in the middle. This CDR3 has 14 amino acids. Germline V gives CDR1 LNHDA, CDR2 SQIVND (reference sequence). CDR3 sequence: CASRLQGDTGELFF. The CDR3 bases are TGTGCCAGTAGGCTACAGGGTGACACCGGGGAGCTGTTTTTT.

A single count supports this clone. The chain couples TRBV2 to TRBJ2-5; TRBD1 matches at 11 bases. Germline V gives CDR1 SNHLY, CDR2 FYNNEI. This CDR3 comprises 13 residues. V shed 6 bases, J shed 4 bases, and the junction held 1 base outside the gene matches. CDR3 protein: CASRDRGLETQYF. Here the CDR3 DNA reads TGTGCCAGCAGGGACAGGGGGCTAGAGACCCAGTACTTC.

The table lists this clone with a count of one. The chain combines TRBV6-5 with TRBJ2-5; 7 nucleotides match TRBD1. J gave up 4 bases and V 6 bases, and 8 bases lay outside the gene matches. CDR1 MNHEY and CDR2 SVGAGI come from the germline V gene. The CDR3 is 14 amino acids. The CDR3 loop reads CASRRGQVRETQYF. The CDR3 DNA is TGTGCCAGCAGACGCGGACAGGTCAGAGAGACCCAGTACTTC.

The genes are TRBV19 and TRBJ2-7; 9 bases line up with TRBD1. The V and J ends lost 6 bases and 5 bases, in that order; junction bases with no gene match: 5. Looked up from germline, CDR1 is LNHDA and CDR2 is SQIVND (reference sequence). CDR3 length: 13 amino acids. CDR3 residues: CASRDRGTHEQYF. CDR3 nucleotides: TGTGCCAGTAGGGACAGGGGAACCCACGAGCAGTACTTC.

The chain uses TRBV5-4 and TRBJ2-1; D may be TRBD1 (5 bases). The CDR3 loop spans 16 amino acids. Germline V gene lookup returns CDR1 SGHNT and CDR2 YYREEE (reference sequence). V was pared by 0 bases and J by 0 bases, with 10 bases between. The CDR3 reads CASSLANRPSYNEQFF. Written as DNA, the CDR3 is TGTGCCAGCAGCTTGGCCAACAGGCCCTCCTACAATGAGCAGTTCTTC.

A remark on this clone: The junction does not match germline at one end; this may be a read error. The rearrangement links TRBV7-9 to TRBJ2-7, with TRBD1 as a possible D gene (6 bases). Germline-derived CDR1 and CDR2 are SEHNR and FQNEAQ (reference sequence). This CDR3 has 12 amino acids. The CDR3 reads CASSQQQGHALF. In DNA form, the CDR3 reads TGTGCCAGCAGCCAACAGCAGGGACACGCCTTATTC. The variable domain in full, with the rest retrieved from reference TRBV7-9 and TRBJ2-7, is DTGVSQNPRHKITKRGQNVTFRCDPISEHNRLYWYRQTLGQGPEFLTYFQNEAQLEKSRLLSDRFSAERPKGSFSTLEIQRTEQGDSAMYLCASSQQQGHALFGPGTRLTVT.

This clone appeared once. The chain links TRBV7-6 to TRBJ2-7; D uncertain. Germline CDR1 reads SGHVS; CDR2 reads FNYEAQ. The CDR3 runs 11 residues. Trimming removed 2 bases from V and 6 bases from J, with 5 bases in between. The CDR3: CASSLNGEQYF. CDR3 DNA: TGTGCCAGCAGCTTAAACGGCGAGCAGTACTTC.